This TCR beta chain was observed in a study of cytomegalovirus exposure and HLA in healthy donors. The CDR3 extends over 14 amino acids. Losses at the gene ends were 6 bases for V and 6 bases for J; bases not matched to a gene: 4. The germline CDR1 and CDR2 sequences are MNHNY and SVGAGI (reference sequence). Remarks on this clone: What it recognizes is unknown.

Study results and caveats: The majority of CMV-associated TCR beta chains were reported as apparently HLA-restricted in a later analysis. Several of the most significant clusters appeared linked to common viral pathogens, based on a later analysis. The study labeled 150 or so TCR beta chains cytomegalovirus-associated.

The study ran its PCR with 60 Vbeta and 13 Jbeta primers. TCRdb's table, derived via immunoSEQ multiplex PCR, lists solely in-frame clones and lacks some. The sample shows about 57,000 clones, roughly four fifths of them seen only once. Material for sequencing was PBMCs. This clonotype was sampled from a man aged 30-40 years in good health and CMV-seronegative. This chain uses TRBV6-6 with TRBJ1-4; 10 bases fit TRBD1. The CDR3 loop is CASRPGTGDEKLFF. CDR3 coding DNA: TGTGCCAGCAGACCCGGGACAGGGGATGAAAAACTGTTTTTT.